What follows describes a single TCR beta chain. Germline CDR1 reads MDHEN; CDR2 reads SYDVKM. With V trimmed by 4 bases and J by 8 bases, 4 bases remained unmatched. CDR3 length equals 13 residues. Profiling relied on immunoSEQ multiplex PCR, and the TCRdb table lists in-frame clones only, not all of them. The data hold fewer than 250,000 clones, with around four fifths observed a single time. The data derive from a study of blood T cell repertoires in COVID-19. Specimen: peripheral blood. This clonotype was obtained from a woman in her thirties or forties with active or convalescent COVID-19. The chain employs TRBV28 and TRBJ1-2; 10 nucleotides line up with TRBD1. As DNA, the CDR3 is TGTGCCAGCAGTTCCCGGGACAGGGGAGGCTACACCTTC. This encodes CASSSRDRGGYTF.